The clone carrying this TCR beta chain has just a few counts. Its matching antigen is unknown. MiXCR, applied by TCRdb to the 5' RACE reads, yields one record per CDR3 protein. The sample has about 220,000 distinct CDR3 sequences, 3% to 4% seen once. CDR1 is SGHRS and CDR2 is YFSETQ in the germline V gene. V was trimmed by 4 bases and J by 0 bases, leaving 11 bases between them. The CDR3 is 15 amino acids. These data belong to a study of T cells after yellow fever vaccination. Study results and caveats: Abundant contaminating clonotypes from the bulk population could appear in FACS-sorted repertoires.

The rearrangement joins TRBV5-1 to TRBJ1-5; the D gene is possibly TRBD1 (6 bases). The sequenced sample was CD4+ T cells sorted from PBMCs, obtained 10 days after the yellow fever booster vaccination. The sequence came from a man aged 18-30 years who received the YFV17D yellow fever vaccine. The CDR3, as DNA: TGCGCCAGCAGCCCGGAGGGGGATAGCAATCAGCCCCAGCATTTT. Its translation is CASSPEGDSNQPQHF.